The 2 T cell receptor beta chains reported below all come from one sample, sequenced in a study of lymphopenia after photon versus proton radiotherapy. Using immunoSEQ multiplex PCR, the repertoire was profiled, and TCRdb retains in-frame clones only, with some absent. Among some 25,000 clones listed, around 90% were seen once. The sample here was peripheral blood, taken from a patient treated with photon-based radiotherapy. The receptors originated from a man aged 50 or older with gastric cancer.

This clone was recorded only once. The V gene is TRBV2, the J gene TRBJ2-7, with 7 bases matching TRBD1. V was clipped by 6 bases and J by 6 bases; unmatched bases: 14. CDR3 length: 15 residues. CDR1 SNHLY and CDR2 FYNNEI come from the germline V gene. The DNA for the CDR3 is TGTGCCAGCAGAAGAACCGGGACAGAGGGTAGCGAGCAGTACTTC. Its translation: CASRRTGTEGSEQYF.

Here the CDR3 reads CASSMEDSKYNEQFF. CDR3 sequence (DNA): TGTGCCAGTAGTATGGAGGACAGTAAGTACAATGAGCAGTTCTTC. V and J are TRBV19 and TRBJ2-1; D is possibly TRBD1 (6 bases). Trimming cost V 3 bases and J 4 bases, with 13 bases left between them. This CDR3 contains 15 residues. Germline-derived CDR1 and CDR2 are LNHDA and SQIVND (reference sequence).